These T cell receptor beta chains were read from a single sample in a study of blood T cell repertoires in COVID-19. The table came from immunoSEQ multiplex PCR; TCRdb's copy has only in-frame clones and leaves some out. Of some 100,000 clones in the sample, around 90% were seen once. The sample taken for sequencing was peripheral blood. The receptors derive from a woman aged 60-75 years with acute or convalescent COVID-19. Both conserved end residues are part of each CDR3. The D gene is left open where the match is weak.

d_gene	v_gene	j_gene	CDR3aa
TRBD1	TRBV5-5	TRBJ1-3	CASSLARGADTIYF
.	TRBV28	TRBJ1-1	CASSPPLGPEAFF
TRBD1	TRBV2	TRBJ2-1	CASRGDRASSYNEQFF
TRBD1	TRBV2	TRBJ2-1	CAGDRDNEQFF
.	TRBV19	TRBJ1-6	CASSITGTRVDSPLHF
.	TRBV9	TRBJ1-4	CASSTRQATNEKLFF
TRBD2	TRBV7-3	TRBJ2-1	CASSAIAGGPLLHNEQFF
TRBD1	TRBV20-1	TRBJ1-5	CSASPPGQGYQPQHF
TRBD1	TRBV19	TRBJ1-5	CASSMGQKNQPQHF
TRBD1	TRBV28	TRBJ2-6	CASSSTGNFGANVLTF
.	TRBV11-3	TRBJ2-1	CASSNRRAAYNEQFF
.	TRBV9	TRBJ2-6	CASSPIAGANVLTF
.	TRBV4-2	TRBJ2-7	CASSQDGATYEQYF
.	TRBV28	TRBJ2-7	CASSFGGRGNYEQYF
TRBD2	TRBV3-1/TRBV3-2	TRBJ2-1	CASSPGLAVGNEQFF
.	TRBV10-3	TRBJ2-1	CAISESGGWYNEQFF
TRBD1	TRBV6-1	TRBJ1-2	CASSEGQGYGYTF
.	TRBV28	TRBJ2-7	CASSTVYEQYF
.	TRBV6-1	TRBJ1-2	CASSDTGGYTF
.	TRBV7-2	TRBJ2-3	CASSSRVGGGGRSDTQYF
TRBD1	TRBV5-4	TRBJ1-2	CASTKTGAPSWGYTF
TRBD2	TRBV15	TRBJ2-1	CATSTTSGSGNEQFF
.	TRBV7-6	TRBJ2-1	CASSLGVGSSYNEQFF
.	TRBV6-5	TRBJ1-5	CASSTTQPQHF
TRBD1	TRBV30	TRBJ1-2	CAWRGVGTEYYGYTF
TRBD1	TRBV5-1	TRBJ1-2	CASSFDREAYTF
.	TRBV5-8	TRBJ1-2	CASSFFTGSYGYTF
TRBD1	TRBV29-1	TRBJ1-5	CSVVTGGGQPQHF
TRBD2	TRBV6-6	TRBJ2-3	CASSWTSGDTQYF
TRBD2	TRBV12-3/TRBV12-4	TRBJ2-1	CATKREGSNEQFF
TRBD2	TRBV11-1	TRBJ2-2	CASREGYAGELFF
.	TRBV6-6	TRBJ2-1	CASSYDGSAYNEQFF
TRBD2	TRBV6-5	TRBJ2-1	CASSYSPSGSHNEQFF
.	TRBV11-2	TRBJ2-2	CASSLVWHTGELFF
.	TRBV3-1/TRBV3-2	TRBJ1-2	CASSQDGRGGYTF
.	TRBV2	TRBJ1-1	CASSQGANPNTEAFF
.	TRBV2	TRBJ2-1	CASRDYFYNEQFF